Below, 23 T cell receptor beta chains from the same sample are listed, as sequenced in a study of response to subunit inactivated influenza vaccine. MiXCR, run by TCRdb on the RT-PCR reads, gives a single entry per CDR3 protein. The table lists 530,000 or so distinct CDR3 sequences, about 10% of them singletons. The input for sequencing was PBMCs from blood, taken on the day of vaccination. The receptor source for this set is a man aged 45 to 65 who received an inactivated influenza vaccine.

The rearrangement joins TRBV5-1 to TRBJ2-3; D ambiguous. V was pared by 4 bases and J by 6 bases, with 6 bases between. The germline V gene encodes CDR1 SGHRS and CDR2 YFSETQ. The CDR3 sequence is 11 residues long. The DNA of the CDR3 is TGCGCCAGCAGCGACGCGGATACGCAGTATTTT. Protein product: CASSDADTQYF.

This clonotype was counted only a few times. This chain uses TRBV5-1 with TRBJ2-2, with 7 bases matching TRBD1. V trimming: 4 bases; J trimming: 1 base; junction bases outside the gene matches: 4. Germline CDR1 and CDR2: SGHRS and YFSETQ. CDR3 length: 15 residues. The CDR3: CASSRDRMNTGELFF. As DNA, the CDR3 is TGCGCCAGCAGCAGGGACAGAATGAACACCGGGGAGCTGTTTTTT.

The rearrangement links TRBV6-1 to TRBJ1-5; 10 positions match TRBD1. CDR1 is MNHNS, CDR2 SASEGT, per germline. The CDR3 loop spans 16 amino acids. V was clipped by 6 bases and J by 0 bases; unmatched bases: 5. Written as DNA, the CDR3 is TGTGCCAGCAGACCCGGGACAGGGGATAGCAATCAGCCCCAGCATTTT. This translates into CASRPGTGDSNQPQHF.

There are a few counts of this clonotype. The J gene is TRBJ2-5, the V gene TRBV3-1, with 14 bases matching TRBD2. V was clipped by 0 bases and J by 5 bases; unmatched bases: 8. CDR3 length: 18 residues. CDR1 LGHDT and CDR2 YNNKEL come from the germline V gene (reference sequence). The CDR3 DNA follows: TGTGCCAGCAGCCAAGAAGGCCGAAGGACTAGCGGGGGGGAGACCCAGTACTTC. Its protein product is CASSQEGRRTSGGETQYF.

This sequence joins TRBV27 and TRBJ2-5, with 9 positions matching TRBD2. V was pared by 5 bases and J by 5 bases, with 12 bases of the junction left unmatched. CDR1 MNHEY and CDR2 SMNVEV come from the germline V gene (reference sequence). The CDR3 is 16 residues long. CDR3 region: CASSSLERGARETQYF. CDR3 nucleotides: TGTGCCAGCAGTAGCCTGGAGCGGGGGGCCAGGGAGACCCAGTACTTC.

This clonotype was counted at least ten times. Here the CDR3 reads CASSQAGGSSYNEQFF. CDR3 sequence (DNA): TGTGCCAGCAGCCAAGCGGGGGGGAGCTCCTACAATGAGCAGTTCTTC. V is TRBV4-2 and J is TRBJ2-1, with TRBD2 matching 8 bases. Germline V gives CDR1 LGHNA, CDR2 YNFKEQ. The V gene end was trimmed by 1 base and the J gene end by 0 bases; junction bases not matched to a gene: 2. CDR3 size: 16 residues.

The rearrangement uses TRBV29-1 and TRBJ2-2, with D unclear. Trimming left V 2 bases short and J 6 bases short, with 10 bases between. This CDR3 spans 13 amino acids. Germline lookup yields CDR1 SQVTM and CDR2 ANQGSEA. This chain's CDR3 is CSVEIGASGELFF. DNA of the CDR3: TGCAGCGTTGAAATTGGAGCGTCCGGGGAGCTGTTTTTT.

This clonotype was seen a handful of times. The chain joins TRBV12-3 or TRBV12-4 to TRBJ2-5; D gene uncertain. The CDR3 has 14 residues. V gave up 4 bases and J gave up 7 bases, with 16 bases separating them. The CDR3 here is CASSSDGTLWTQYF. For the CDR3, the DNA is TGTGCCAGCAGTTCCGACGGTACCCTGTGGACCCAGTACTTC.

This chain uses TRBV6-6 with TRBJ2-3; tentative D call: TRBD1 (5 bases). Germline lookup yields CDR1 MNHNY and CDR2 SVGAGI (reference sequence). The CDR3 length is 13 residues. V lost 6 bases and J 4 bases, leaving 11 bases between the germline ends. CDR3 region: CASSLGVPDTQYF. The DNA for the CDR3 is TGTGCCAGCAGCTTAGGGGTCCCAGATACGCAGTATTTT.

The table lists this clonotype with many counts. The gene calls are TRBV9 and TRBJ2-7; 9 bases are shared with TRBD1. The CDR3 loop spans 15 amino acids. Germline V gene sequence: CDR1 SGDLS, CDR2 YYNGEE. V shed 4 bases and J 4 bases; nucleotides not matched to a gene: 9. Here the CDR3 reads CASSPPGQGWYEQYF. DNA for the CDR3: TGTGCCAGCAGCCCACCGGGACAGGGATGGTACGAGCAGTACTTC.

The chain carries TRBV19 and TRBJ2-1, with D possibly TRBD2 on 5 matching bases. Germline V CDR1 and CDR2: LNHDA, SQIVND (reference sequence). This CDR3 is built from 14 residues. V lost 1 base to trimming and J lost 3 bases, with 7 bases between them. CDR3 DNA: TGTGCCAGTAGTATAGGTACTAGCTACAATGAGCAGTTCTTC. Translated: CASSIGTSYNEQFF.

This clonotype was detected a few times. The genes are TRBV10-3 and TRBJ2-7; 7 bases match TRBD1. Germline CDR1 reads ENHRY; CDR2 reads SYGVKD. This CDR3 contains 14 residues. Trimming cost V 6 bases and J 3 bases; bases outside gene matches: 8. CDR3 protein: CAISAGTAVYEQYF. The CDR3 coding sequence is TGTGCCATCAGCGCCGGGACAGCTGTCTACGAGCAGTACTTC.

This clonotype was counted many times. The chain employs TRBV4-1 and TRBJ2-1; maybe TRBD2 (5 bases). This CDR3 has 15 residues. V was clipped by 1 base and J by 1 base, with 8 bases between them. In germline, CDR1 is MGHRA, CDR2 YSYEKL. CDR3 DNA: TGCGCCAGCAGCCAAGCCGCGGGTTCCTACAATGAGCAGTTCTTC. Protein: CASSQAAGSYNEQFF.

This clonotype showed up just a few times. The V and J genes are TRBV7-9 and TRBJ2-7; 7 bases agree with TRBD1. Germline V gene sequence: CDR1 SEHNR, CDR2 FQNEAQ (reference sequence). The J segment lost 3 bases and the V segment lost 5 bases, leaving 19 bases of the junction unmatched. The CDR3 runs 18 residues. The chain's CDR3 is CASSTLPGQTSRDYEQYF. The DNA for the CDR3 is TGTGCCAGCAGCACGCTTCCGGGACAGACGTCCCGGGACTACGAGCAGTACTTC. Complete variable domain (other parts from reference TRBV7-9 and TRBJ2-7): DTGVSQNPRHKITKRGQNVTFRCDPISEHNRLYWYRQTLGQGPEFLTYFQNEAQLEKSRLLSDRFSAERPKGSFSTLEIQRTEQGDSAMYLCASSTLPGQTSRDYEQYFGPGTRLTVT.

Only a few counts were recorded for this clonotype. This chain links TRBV14 with TRBJ2-2, with 8 positions matching TRBD1. This CDR3 spans 14 amino acids. The V gene end was trimmed by 8 bases and the J gene end by 2 bases; junction bases not matched to a gene: 4. Germline CDR1 reads SGHDN; CDR2 reads FVKESK. Here the CDR3 DNA reads TGTGCCAGCGGCGGACAGGGCAACACCGGGGAGCTGTTTTTT. Its translation: CASGGQGNTGELFF.

In its sample, this clonotype was seen a few times. The chain links TRBV7-9 to TRBJ2-7; the D is unclear. The CDR3 totals 16 residues. The ends were cut back, 5 bases at V and 0 bases at J, with 17 bases in the middle. Germline V gene lookup returns CDR1 SEHNR and CDR2 FQNEAQ (reference sequence). CDR3 protein: CASSLGPAGSSYEQYF. The CDR3 region has the DNA TGTGCCAGCAGCCTAGGCCCGGCAGGTAGCTCCTACGAGCAGTACTTC.

This clonotype was detected a few times. V gene TRBV7-2 combines with J gene TRBJ1-6; no firm D call. The CDR3 has 14 amino acids. V dropped 2 bases and J dropped 10 bases, with 12 bases sitting between them. Germline V CDR1 and CDR2: SGHTA, FQGNSA. DNA for the CDR3: TGTGCCAGCAGCTTACAACAGCTTCTCTCACCCCTCCACTTT. Its translation is CASSLQQLLSPLHF.

Only a few counts were recorded for this clonotype. The chain employs TRBV28 and TRBJ2-7; D gene unclear. The CDR3 contains 14 residues. CDR1 and CDR2 (germline): MDHEN, SYDVKM. Trimming took 8 bases from V and 3 from J, leaving 17 bases between them. CDR3 region: CASCRFYSLYEQYF. CDR3 in DNA: TGTGCCAGCTGTCGTTTTTACAGTCTCTACGAGCAGTACTTC.

This clonotype was detected ten times or more. The chain combines TRBV5-1 with TRBJ2-5; no definite D call. The CDR3 is made up of 12 amino acids. Trimming cost V 0 bases and J 4 bases, with 4 bases left between them. Germline-derived CDR1 and CDR2 are SGHRS and YFSETQ. The CDR3 nucleotides read TGCGCCAGCAGCTTGGTTTCAGAGACCCAGTACTTC. Translating gives CASSLVSETQYF.

The J gene is TRBJ2-7, the V gene TRBV5-1; D tentatively fits TRBD1 or TRBD2 (5 bases each). From germline, CDR1 is SGHRS and CDR2 YFSETQ. V shed 4 bases and J shed 1 base, with 18 bases lying between them. The CDR3 spans 16 residues. CDR3 coding DNA: TGCGCCAGCAGCCCACCTAAGTCTGGGGGATCCTACGAGCAGTACTTC. This gives the protein CASSPPKSGGSYEQYF. The whole variable domain, remainder taken from reference TRBV5-1 and TRBJ2-7, is KAGVTQTPRYLIKTRGQQVTLSCSPISGHRSVSWYQQTPGQGLQFLFEYFSETQRNKGNFPGRFSGRQFSNSRSEMNVSTLELGDSALYLCASSPPKSGGSYEQYFGPGTRLTVT.

The sample holds many counts of this clonotype. V is TRBV6-1 and J is TRBJ1-2; D is perhaps TRBD1 (6 bases). The CDR3 consists of 15 residues. Germline-derived CDR1 and CDR2 are MNHNS and SASEGT. V was shortened by 6 bases and J by 7 bases, with 21 bases between the two germline ends. The DNA for the CDR3 is TGTGCCAGCAGACCCTCAGGGGAGAAACGGGGTGGCTACACCTTC. Translation gives CASRPSGEKRGGYTF.

The chain combines TRBV7-9 with TRBJ2-7, with 9 bases that match TRBD2. Germline V gene sequence: CDR1 SEHNR, CDR2 FQNEAQ (reference sequence). Trimming cost V 5 bases and J 2 bases; bases outside gene matches: 4. The CDR3 length is 14 residues. The DNA of the CDR3 is TGTGCCAGCAGCAGTAGCGGGAGCGCCTACGAGCAGTACTTC. Residues: CASSSSGSAYEQYF. The full variable domain, completed using reference TRBV7-9 and TRBJ2-7, is DTGVSQNPRHKITKRGQNVTFRCDPISEHNRLYWYRQTLGQGPEFLTYFQNEAQLEKSRLLSDRFSAERPKGSFSTLEIQRTEQGDSAMYLCASSSSGSAYEQYFGPGTRLTVT.

This clonotype showed up just a few times. This rearrangement joins TRBV6-6 to TRBJ2-2, with D hard to call. CDR3 size: 13 residues. Per germline, CDR1 MNHNY and CDR2 SVGAGI (reference sequence). Trimming cost V 6 bases and J 2 bases, with 7 bases left between them. For the CDR3, the DNA is TGTGCCAGCAGAGTCCCCAACACCGGGGAGCTGTTTTTT. It is translated as CASRVPNTGELFF.